These 12 T cell receptor beta chains originate from one sample sequenced in a study of regulatory T cells in long-lasting Graves disease. CDR3 regions were amplified by Arm-PCR using iRepertoire HTBI primers to build TCR beta libraries. TCRdb re-called the multiplex PCR reads through MiXCR, storing one row per CDR3 protein. The sample has hundreds of thousands of distinct CDR3 sequences, less than 25% seen once. Time point specified: persistent/refractory GD, antithyroid drugs over 5 years with positive TRAb. PBMC-derived RNA was used for the TCR library. The sample was peripheral blood mononuclear cells (PBMCs), taken when the disease was refractory, from a patient treated with antithyroid drugs. The receptors were gathered from a female donor with Graves disease.

The CDR3, as DNA: TGTGCCAGCAGCAAGGGACAGGGGGCGCGCGACGGGGAGCTGTTTTTT. The encoded protein is CASSKGQGARDGELFF. V gene TRBV5-5 combines with J gene TRBJ2-2; 12 nucleotides line up with TRBD1. The germline CDR1 and CDR2 sequences are SGHKS and YYEKEE (reference sequence). V lost 4 bases and J lost 7; bases outside the gene matches: 8. This CDR3 region has 16 residues.

This clonotype was recorded many times. The rearrangement joins TRBV6-1 to TRBJ2-7; 7 bases line up with TRBD1. This CDR3 has 13 residues. Per the germline V gene, CDR1 is MNHNS and CDR2 is SASEGT. V shed 10 bases, J shed 3 bases, and the junction held 9 bases outside the gene matches. The CDR3 loop is CAILQGIGYEQYF. CDR3 nucleotides: TGTGCCATATTACAGGGGATCGGCTACGAGCAGTACTTC.

The table lists this clonotype with many counts. The gene calls are TRBV6-1 and TRBJ1-5; unclear D gene. CDR1 is MNHNS, CDR2 SASEGT, per germline. The CDR3 spans 14 residues. The V end was cut by 10 bases, the J end by 5 bases, with 18 bases between. For the CDR3, the DNA is TGTGCCACCCGTTGGACCCTCGGGGATCAGCCCCAGCATTTT. Translated, it gives CATRWTLGDQPQHF.

This clonotype was counted ten times or more. The chain uses TRBV6-1 and TRBJ2-5; 10 positions match TRBD1. The CDR3 sequence is 15 residues long. The J segment lost 3 bases and the V segment lost 5 bases, leaving 6 bases of the junction unmatched. Germline CDR1 MNHNS, CDR2 SASEGT. The CDR3, as DNA: TGTGCCAGCAGTCGGGACAGGGGCACCGAAGAGACCCAGTACTTC. This encodes CASSRDRGTEETQYF.

This clonotype has at least ten counts. The V call is TRBV2, the J call TRBJ2-2; the D gene is possibly TRBD2 (5 bases). The V and J ends lost 6 bases and 7 bases respectively, with 15 bases between them. The CDR3 has 14 residues. The germline gives CDR1 SNHLY, CDR2 FYNNEI. In nucleotides, the CDR3 is TGTGCCAGCAGGGGTAGCGTAAATTTCGGGGAGCTGTTTTTT. Amino acids: CASRGSVNFGELFF.

This clonotype has ten or more counts. The CDR3: CASRGAQLVTEAFF. For the CDR3, the DNA is TGTGCCAGCCGCGGGGCCCAGCTCGTCACTGAAGCTTTCTTT. The chain carries TRBV6-1 and TRBJ1-1; D is possibly TRBD1 (5 bases). Germline V gene lookup returns CDR1 MNHNS and CDR2 SASEGT. V lost 8 bases and J 4 bases, leaving 17 bases between the germline ends. There are 14 residues in the CDR3.

With respect to this clonotype: The final CDR3 position lacks the conserved phenylalanine or tryptophan, pointing to a likely read error. The chain links TRBV7-3 to TRBJ2-3; 8 nucleotides align to TRBD2. Trimming took 5 bases from V and 1 from J; bases not matched to a gene: 8. CDR1 and CDR2 from the germline V gene are SGHTA and FQGTGA. This CDR3 comprises 16 residues. The CDR3: CASSPVAGGRTDTQYL. The CDR3 nucleotides are TGTGCCAGCAGCCCCGTGGCGGGAGGCCGCACAGATACGCAGTATCTT.

The genes are TRBV5-1 and TRBJ2-3, with D possibly TRBD2 on 6 matching bases. The CDR3 runs 12 residues. V was clipped by 5 bases and J by 6 bases, with 10 bases between them. Germline V gives CDR1 SGHRS, CDR2 YFSETQ. In DNA form, the CDR3 reads TGCGCCAGCAGGAAGGAGGGGGATACGCAGTATTTT. It specifies CASRKEGDTQYF.

This chain links TRBV25-1 with TRBJ2-7; 7 nucleotides match TRBD1. This CDR3 region has 15 residues. V lost 4 bases, J lost 2 bases, and 8 bases stayed unmatched. Germline CDR1 is MGHDK and CDR2 is SYGVNS. Written as DNA, the CDR3 is TGTGCCAGCAGTGGGCAGTGGCAGGGGGCCTACGAGCAGTACTTC. Translated: CASSGQWQGAYEQYF.

This chain connects TRBV9 to TRBJ2-1; TRBD1 might be the D (5 bases). Trimming took off 4 bases at V and 8 bases at J, with 7 bases between the two ends. This CDR3 is 11 amino acids long. CDR1 is SGDLS, CDR2 YYNGEE, per germline. The CDR3 protein is CASSSGYEQFF. DNA of the CDR3: TGTGCCAGCAGCTCAGGGTATGAGCAGTTCTTC.

Of note for this clonotype: One base away lies a much larger clone, so this may be a sequencing read error. The rearrangement uses TRBV6-2 or TRBV6-3 and TRBJ1-6; TRBD1 might be the D (5 bases). The V and J ends lost 6 bases and 2 bases respectively, with 14 bases between them. Germline CDR1 reads MNHEY; CDR2 reads SVGEGT. CDR3 length: 16 amino acids. The CDR3 protein is CASRIRGTTYNSPLHF. As DNA, the CDR3 is TGTGCCAGCAGGATACGCGGGACCACCTATAATTCACCCCTCCACTTT.

For this clonotype: This sequence may be a read error, since a much larger clone differs from it by one base. The chain joins TRBV15 to TRBJ1-3, with D hard to call. The CDR3 consists of 16 residues. V lost 4 bases, J lost 2 bases, and 15 bases lay in between. The germline CDR1 and CDR2 sequences are LNHNV and YYDKDF (reference sequence). CDR3 region: CATSTRRGGPGNTIYF. Written as DNA, the CDR3 is TGTGCCACCAGCACCCGACGAGGAGGCCCTGGAAACACCATATATTTT.